What follows are 27 T cell receptor beta chains derived from one specimen sequenced in a study of blood T cell repertoires in COVID-19. Clones were read by immunoSEQ multiplex PCR, and TCRdb kept only the in-frame ones, dropping some. The sample has some 110,000 clones; 75% to 85% are singletons. Input material: peripheral blood. The receptors shown here come from a man in his sixties or seventies with acute or convalescent COVID-19.

J is TRBJ2-3 and V is TRBV5-1; D is possibly TRBD1 (6 bases). Germline-derived CDR1 and CDR2 are SGHRS and YFSETQ. This CDR3 has 15 amino acids. V lost 5 bases and J lost 4, with 17 bases in between. The CDR3 DNA is TGCGCCAGCAGTCCGGACAGCCCCCGGGCAGATACGCAGTATTTT. Its protein product is CASSPDSPRADTQYF.

V usage is TRBV7-2 and J usage is TRBJ1-3; TRBD1 agrees at 9 bases. The CDR3 extends over 15 amino acids. V lost 5 bases to trimming and J lost 2 bases; unmatched junction nucleotides: 4. Germline V gene sequence: CDR1 SGHTA, CDR2 FQGNSA. The CDR3 spells CASSTRTGAGNTIYF. Here the CDR3 DNA reads TGTGCCAGCAGCACCCGGACAGGGGCTGGAAACACCATATATTTT.

The chain carries TRBV3-1 (or the pseudogene TRBV3-2) and TRBJ2-1; D unclear. CDR1 and CDR2 from the germline V gene are LGHDT and YNNKEL (reference sequence). The germline V and J ends were trimmed by 7 bases and 7 bases, with 14 bases remaining between them. The CDR3 runs 13 residues. The CDR3 DNA sequence: TGTGCCAGCACCTTATCTGGTACAAATGAGCAGTTCTTC. As protein: CASTLSGTNEQFF.

This chain links TRBV5-1 with TRBJ2-3; TRBD2 matches at 13 bases. The V gene end was trimmed by 1 base and the J gene end by 6 bases; junction bases not matched to a gene: 5. This CDR3 is 16 amino acids long. Germline V gives CDR1 SGHRS, CDR2 YFSETQ. The CDR3 spells CASSLFGTSGTDTQYF. CDR3 DNA: TGCGCCAGCAGCTTGTTTGGGACTAGCGGGACGGATACGCAGTATTTT.

This rearrangement joins TRBV9 to TRBJ2-1; D perhaps matches TRBD2 (5 bases). The CDR3 sequence is 15 residues long. With 0 bases removed from V and 4 bases from J, the gap between germline ends came to 11 bases. The V gene's germline CDR1 is SGDLS and CDR2 YYNGEE. The CDR3 DNA reads TGTGCCAGCAGCGTAGATGGCGGGCCTTACAATGAGCAGTTCTTC. Protein sequence: CASSVDGGPYNEQFF.

In this sample, this clone turned up many times. The chain has TRBV27 and TRBJ2-7; TRBD2 agrees at 9 bases. The CDR3 loop spans 14 amino acids. Trimming cost V 3 bases and J 6 bases; bases outside gene matches: 6. Germline lookup yields CDR1 MNHEY and CDR2 SMNVEV (reference sequence). The CDR3 reads CASSFSSGGFEQYF. The CDR3 nucleotides are TGTGCCAGCAGTTTTTCAAGCGGGGGGTTCGAGCAGTACTTC.

The rearrangement joins TRBV3-1 (or the pseudogene TRBV3-2) to TRBJ2-3; 10 nucleotides line up with TRBD2. The CDR3 runs 16 residues. With V trimmed by 1 base and J by 2 bases, 3 bases remained unmatched. The V gene's germline CDR1 is LGHDT and CDR2 YNNKEL (reference sequence). The CDR3 protein is CASSQASGGYTDTQYF. CDR3 nucleotide sequence: TGTGCCAGCAGCCAAGCTAGCGGGGGATACACAGATACGCAGTATTTT.

The chain uses TRBV28 and TRBJ2-3; 9 bases fit TRBD1. The germline V gene encodes CDR1 MDHEN and CDR2 SYDVKM. V was pared by 5 bases and J by 4 bases, with 10 bases of the junction left unmatched. The CDR3 spans 16 residues. The CDR3 DNA follows: TGTGCCAGCAGTCCGTCCACAGGGGGCAGCTCAGATACGCAGTATTTT. This codes for CASSPSTGGSSDTQYF.

This chain links TRBV28 with TRBJ1-4; TRBD1 matches 9 bases. In germline, CDR1 is MDHEN, CDR2 SYDVKM. Trimming cost V 6 bases and J 8 bases; bases outside gene matches: 7. This CDR3 region has 14 residues. The CDR3 sequence: CASRNTGGDEKLFF. The CDR3 nucleotides read TGTGCCAGCAGGAATACAGGGGGCGACGAAAAACTGTTTTTT. The complete variable domain, with remaining parts taken from reference TRBV28 and TRBJ1-4, reads DVKVTQSSRYLVKRTGEKVFLECVQDMDHENMFWYRQDPGLGLRLIYFSYDVKMKEKGDIPEGYSVSREKKERFSLILESASTNQTSMYLCASRNTGGDEKLFFGSGTQLSVL.

The gene calls are TRBV9 and TRBJ2-6, with a possible D match to TRBD1 (5 bases). CDR3 size: 16 residues. Per the germline V gene, CDR1 is SGDLS and CDR2 is YYNGEE. V was trimmed by 3 bases and J by 0 bases, leaving 10 bases between them. The CDR3 region is CASSGLTVSGANVLTF. Written as DNA, the CDR3 is TGTGCCAGCAGCGGATTGACAGTCTCTGGGGCCAACGTCCTGACTTTC.

This clone has a single count. CDR3 nucleotides: TGTGCCCGCCAAACCGGGACAGACGATTCACCCCTCCACTTT. Protein sequence: CARQTGTDDSPLHF. The chain employs TRBV30 and TRBJ1-6, with TRBD1 identical over 7 bases. There are 14 residues in the CDR3. The V gene's germline CDR1 is GTSNPN and CDR2 SVGIG (reference sequence). The junction had 12 bases not matched to a gene; V was cut back by 8 bases and J by 8 bases.

The count of this clone is one. The chain combines TRBV7-8 with TRBJ2-3; the D is unclear. V lost 2 bases to trimming and J lost 0 bases, with 12 bases between them. This CDR3 has 16 residues. Looked up from germline, CDR1 is SGHVS and CDR2 is FQNEAQ. This CDR3 reads CASSLFRRWSTDTQYF. Written as DNA, the CDR3 is TGTGCCAGCAGCTTATTTCGCAGGTGGAGCACAGATACGCAGTATTTT.

The chain recombines TRBV5-1 with TRBJ1-2; D is perhaps TRBD1 (6 bases). This CDR3 comprises 14 residues. The V end was cut by 5 bases, the J end by 4 bases, with 15 bases between. From germline, CDR1 is SGHRS and CDR2 YFSETQ. CDR3 bases: TGCGCCAGCAGTGAGAGGGACAACTCCTATGGCTACACCTTC. It codes for CASSERDNSYGYTF.

This chain uses TRBV3-1 (or the pseudogene TRBV3-2) with TRBJ1-1, with 7 bases fitting TRBD1. Losses at the gene ends were 1 base for V and 3 bases for J; bases not matched to a gene: 2. From germline, CDR1 is LGHDT and CDR2 YNNKEL (reference sequence). This CDR3 has 14 amino acids. CDR3 in DNA: TGTGCCAGCAGCCAAGGGGACAGCCACACTGAAGCTTTCTTT. Its translation: CASSQGDSHTEAFF.

This sequence joins TRBV6-1 and TRBJ1-4; D might be TRBD1 (6 bases). CDR3 length equals 15 residues. Per germline, CDR1 MNHNS and CDR2 SASEGT. Trimming cost V 1 base and J 6 bases, with 12 bases left between them. This chain's CDR3 is CASSEGTASYEKLFF. In nucleotides, the CDR3 is TGTGCCAGCAGTGAAGGGACAGCGAGCTATGAAAAACTGTTTTTT.

Turning to this clone: One junction end does not reproduce the germline sequence, and a read error may be involved. V gene TRBV7-6 combines with J gene TRBJ2-7; the D gene is possibly TRBD1 (6 bases). Looked up from germline, CDR1 is SGHVS and CDR2 is FNYEAQ. This CDR3 spans 13 amino acids. CDR3 nucleotides: TGTGCCAGCAGCCTGATGACAGGCTCGTGGGTGGACTTC. It translates to CASSLMTGSWVDF.

The genes are TRBV29-1 and TRBJ2-3; 10 nucleotides match TRBD2. The CDR3 totals 14 residues. Germline V gives CDR1 SQVTM, CDR2 ANQGSEA. The junction had 1 base not matched to a gene; V was cut back by 4 bases and J by 0 bases. CDR3 protein: CSVGSGGSTDTQYF. The CDR3 DNA sequence: TGCAGCGTTGGTAGCGGGGGGAGCACAGATACGCAGTATTTT.

There are many counts of this clone. The genes are TRBV10-3 and TRBJ1-4, with 7 bases lining up with TRBD1. The CDR3 totals 17 residues. The V and J ends lost 0 bases and 1 base, in that order; junction bases with no gene match: 5. The germline V gene encodes CDR1 ENHRY and CDR2 SYGVKD. The CDR3 DNA is TGTGCCATCAGTGAGTCTAGGGGGCGAGGAACTAATGAAAAACTGTTTTTT. Translation: CAISESRGRGTNEKLFF.

V is TRBV5-1 and J is TRBJ2-5; perhaps TRBD2 as D (6 bases). The CDR3 contains 15 residues. V dropped 3 bases and J dropped 5 bases, with 17 bases sitting between them. Per the germline V gene, CDR1 is SGHRS and CDR2 is YFSETQ. Here the CDR3 reads CASSSTSGLWETQYF. Written as DNA, the CDR3 is TGCGCCAGCAGCTCCACGAGCGGGTTATGGGAGACCCAGTACTTC.

This clone occurred a few times. The chain links TRBV15 to TRBJ2-5; 11 bases agree with TRBD1. Looked up from germline, CDR1 is LNHNV and CDR2 is YYDKDF (reference sequence). This CDR3 region has 15 residues. V was clipped by 5 bases and J by 1 base; unmatched bases: 3. This CDR3 reads CATSGGQGVQETQYF. Here the CDR3 DNA reads TGTGCCACCAGCGGGGGACAGGGGGTCCAAGAGACCCAGTACTTC.

The CDR3 protein is CATSDSGTGRRLGYTF. In DNA form, the CDR3 reads TGTGCCACCAGTGATTCAGGGACAGGGAGAAGGCTCGGCTACACCTTC. The V call is TRBV24-1, the J call TRBJ1-2; 9 nucleotides line up with TRBD1. Trimming at V came to 2 bases and at J to 8 bases, leaving 11 bases not matched to a gene. CDR3 length: 16 residues. Germline V CDR1 and CDR2: KGHDR, SFDVKD.

The genes are TRBV5-4 and TRBJ2-1; the D is unclear. Germline values: CDR1 SGHNT, CDR2 YYREEE (reference sequence). The CDR3 spans 14 residues. Trimming shortened V by 0 bases and J by 10 bases, and 14 bases separated the two germline ends. The CDR3 sequence is CASSLGTKISEQFF. Written as DNA, the CDR3 is TGTGCCAGCAGCTTGGGCACTAAGATTTCGGAGCAGTTCTTC.

This rearrangement joins TRBV28 to TRBJ2-3, with a tentative D call TRBD2 (6 bases). Trimming left V 6 bases short and J 1 base short, with 17 bases between. Germline V lookup: CDR1 MDHEN, CDR2 SYDVKM. There are 16 residues in the CDR3. Here the CDR3 reads CASSRIGSGGTDTQYF. The CDR3 DNA reads TGTGCCAGCAGCCGAATCGGGAGCGGAGGCACAGATACGCAGTATTTT.

This clone was seen more than once but under ten times. The gene calls are TRBV5-1 and TRBJ1-1, with D possibly being TRBD1 (5 bases). The CDR3 has 14 amino acids. V dropped 0 bases and J dropped 1 base, with 7 bases sitting between them. Germline V CDR1 and CDR2: SGHRS, YFSETQ. CDR3 loop: CASSLDGGNTEAFF. CDR3 DNA: TGCGCCAGCAGCTTGGACGGGGGGAACACTGAAGCTTTCTTT.

The V gene is TRBV4-2, the J gene TRBJ2-3; 10 positions agree with TRBD2. With V trimmed by 4 bases and J by 4 bases, 11 bases remained unmatched. CDR1 and CDR2 from the germline V gene are LGHNA and YNFKEQ. CDR3 length: 17 amino acids. The CDR3 DNA reads TGTGCCAGCAGCCCAACCCAGGGAACTAGCGGGGCAGATACGCAGTATTTT. Its protein is CASSPTQGTSGADTQYF.

The rearrangement links TRBV3-1 (or the pseudogene TRBV3-2) to TRBJ1-2; weak D call: TRBD1 (5 bases). Deletions cut 1 base from V and 4 bases from J, with 16 bases between. This CDR3 region has 16 residues. Germline values: CDR1 LGHDT, CDR2 YNNKEL (reference sequence). Here the CDR3 DNA reads TGTGCCAGCAGCCAAGGGGGGGGACCGGGCGGCTATGGCTACACCTTC. Protein: CASSQGGGPGGYGYTF.

The rearrangement joins TRBV6-5 to TRBJ2-7, with TRBD1 as a possible D gene (5 bases). V shed 4 bases and J shed 1 base, with 14 bases lying between them. Germline V gene sequence: CDR1 MNHEY, CDR2 SVGAGI. This CDR3 comprises 15 residues. CDR3 amino acids: CASSWGYAGSYEQYF. CDR3 nucleotide sequence: TGTGCCAGCAGTTGGGGCTATGCCGGGTCCTACGAGCAGTACTTC.